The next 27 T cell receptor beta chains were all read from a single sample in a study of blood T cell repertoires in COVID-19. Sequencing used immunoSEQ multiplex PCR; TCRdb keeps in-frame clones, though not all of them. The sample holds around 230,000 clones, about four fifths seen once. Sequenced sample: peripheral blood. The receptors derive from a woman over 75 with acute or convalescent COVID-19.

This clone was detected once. CDR3 nucleotide sequence: TGTGCCAGCAGCTTAAGAACAGGGGCCAATCAGCCCCAGCATTTT. Residues: CASSLRTGANQPQHF. The chain has TRBV7-2 and TRBJ1-5, with 7 bases identical to TRBD1. V gave up 2 bases and J gave up 3 bases; unmatched junction bases: 4. The germline V gene encodes CDR1 SGHTA and CDR2 FQGNSA. CDR3 length equals 15 residues.

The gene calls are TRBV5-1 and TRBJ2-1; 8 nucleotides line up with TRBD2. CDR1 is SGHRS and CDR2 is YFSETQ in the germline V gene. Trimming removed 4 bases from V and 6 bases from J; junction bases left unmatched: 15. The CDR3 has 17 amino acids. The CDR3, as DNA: TGCGCCAGCAGCCCCGAAGGGTCCCAGCGGGGGTTCAATGAGCAGTTCTTC. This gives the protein CASSPEGSQRGFNEQFF.

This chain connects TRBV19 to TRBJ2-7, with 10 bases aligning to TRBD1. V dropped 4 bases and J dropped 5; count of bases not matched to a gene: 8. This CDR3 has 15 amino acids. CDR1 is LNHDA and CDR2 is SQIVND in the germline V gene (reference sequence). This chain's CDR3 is CASSNPGTGDHEQYF. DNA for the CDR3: TGTGCCAGTAGTAACCCCGGGACAGGGGACCACGAGCAGTACTTC.

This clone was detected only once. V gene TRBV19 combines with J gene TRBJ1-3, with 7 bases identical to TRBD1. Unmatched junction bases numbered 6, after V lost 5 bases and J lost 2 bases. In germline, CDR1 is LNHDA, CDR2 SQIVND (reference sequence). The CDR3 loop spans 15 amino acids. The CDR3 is CASSSYRGAGNTIYF. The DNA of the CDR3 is TGTGCCAGTAGTTCCTACAGGGGCGCTGGAAACACCATATATTTT.

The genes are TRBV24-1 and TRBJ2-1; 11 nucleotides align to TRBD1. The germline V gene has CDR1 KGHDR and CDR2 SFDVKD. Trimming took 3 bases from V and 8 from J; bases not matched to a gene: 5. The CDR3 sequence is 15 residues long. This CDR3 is CATSDPGQGAYEQFF. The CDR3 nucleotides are TGTGCCACCAGTGATCCCGGACAGGGGGCATATGAGCAGTTCTTC.

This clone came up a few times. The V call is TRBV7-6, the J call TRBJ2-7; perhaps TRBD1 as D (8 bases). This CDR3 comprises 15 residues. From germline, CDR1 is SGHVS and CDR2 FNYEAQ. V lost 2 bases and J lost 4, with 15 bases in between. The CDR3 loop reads CASSLQDREGYEQYF. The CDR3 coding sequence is TGTGCCAGCAGCTTACAGGACAGGGAGGGGTACGAGCAGTACTTC.

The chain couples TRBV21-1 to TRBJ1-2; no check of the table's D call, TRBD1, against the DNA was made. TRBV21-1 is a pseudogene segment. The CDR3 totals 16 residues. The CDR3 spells CASRSTRGRRSTGYTF. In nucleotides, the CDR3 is TGTGCCAGCAGATCAACCAGGGGGCGCAGGTCCACCGGCTACACCTTC.

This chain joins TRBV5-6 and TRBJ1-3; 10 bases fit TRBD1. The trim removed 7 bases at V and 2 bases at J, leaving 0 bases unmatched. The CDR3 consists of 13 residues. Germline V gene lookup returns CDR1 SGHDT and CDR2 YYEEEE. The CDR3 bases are TGTGCCAGCGGACAGGGGGCTGGAAACACCATATATTTT. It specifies CASGQGAGNTIYF.

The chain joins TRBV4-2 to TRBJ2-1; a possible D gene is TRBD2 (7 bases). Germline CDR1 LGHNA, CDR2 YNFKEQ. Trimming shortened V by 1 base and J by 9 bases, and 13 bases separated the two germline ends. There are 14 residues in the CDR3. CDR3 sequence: CASSQAGGGGEQFF. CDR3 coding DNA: TGTGCCAGCAGCCAAGCCGGGGGCGGGGGTGAGCAGTTCTTC.

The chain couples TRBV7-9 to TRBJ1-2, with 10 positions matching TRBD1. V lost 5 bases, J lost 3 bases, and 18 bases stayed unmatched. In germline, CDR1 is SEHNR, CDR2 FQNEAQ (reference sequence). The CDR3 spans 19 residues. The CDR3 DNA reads TGTGCCAGCAGCACTAGGTCCGGGACAGGGGAAAAAATTTACTATGGCTACACCTTC. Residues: CASSTRSGTGEKIYYGYTF.

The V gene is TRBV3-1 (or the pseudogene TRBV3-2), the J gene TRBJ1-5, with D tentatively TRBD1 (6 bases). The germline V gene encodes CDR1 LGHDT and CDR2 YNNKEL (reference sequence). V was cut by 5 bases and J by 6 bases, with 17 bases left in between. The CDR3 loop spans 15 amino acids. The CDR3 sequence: CASSGSRGLGQPQHF. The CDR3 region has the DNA TGTGCCAGCAGCGGCTCGCGGGGGCTGGGTCAGCCCCAGCATTTT.

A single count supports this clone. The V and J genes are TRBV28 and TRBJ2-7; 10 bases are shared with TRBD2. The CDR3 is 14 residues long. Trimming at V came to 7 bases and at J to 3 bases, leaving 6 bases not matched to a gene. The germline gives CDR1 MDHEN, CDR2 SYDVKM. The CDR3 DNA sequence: TGTGCCAGCAATAAGCGGGGGGGAGTCTACGAGCAGTACTTC. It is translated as CASNKRGGVYEQYF.

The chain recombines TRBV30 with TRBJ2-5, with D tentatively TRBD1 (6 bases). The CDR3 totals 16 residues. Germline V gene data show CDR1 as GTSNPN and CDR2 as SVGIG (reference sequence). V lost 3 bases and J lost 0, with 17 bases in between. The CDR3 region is CAWSSPLRQDQETQYF. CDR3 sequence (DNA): TGTGCCTGGAGCTCCCCACTGAGACAGGACCAAGAGACCCAGTACTTC.

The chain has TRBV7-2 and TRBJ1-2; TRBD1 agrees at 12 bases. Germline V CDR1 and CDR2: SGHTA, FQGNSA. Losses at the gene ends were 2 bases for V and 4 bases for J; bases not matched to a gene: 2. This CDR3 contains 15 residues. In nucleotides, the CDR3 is TGTGCCAGCAGCTTAATGGGACAGGGGGCCTATGGCTACACCTTC. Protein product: CASSLMGQGAYGYTF.

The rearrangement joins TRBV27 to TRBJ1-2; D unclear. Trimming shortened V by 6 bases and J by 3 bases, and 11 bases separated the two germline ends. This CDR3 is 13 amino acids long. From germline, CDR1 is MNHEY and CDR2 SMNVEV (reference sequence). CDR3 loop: CASRPLRDYGYTF. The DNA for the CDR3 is TGTGCCAGCAGACCATTACGGGACTATGGCTACACCTTC.

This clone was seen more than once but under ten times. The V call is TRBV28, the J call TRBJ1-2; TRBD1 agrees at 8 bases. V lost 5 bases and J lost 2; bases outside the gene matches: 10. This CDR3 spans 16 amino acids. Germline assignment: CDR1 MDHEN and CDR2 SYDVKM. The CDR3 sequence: CASSRLGTGRNYGYTF. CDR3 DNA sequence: TGTGCCAGCAGTCGACTAGGGACAGGACGGAACTATGGCTACACCTTC.

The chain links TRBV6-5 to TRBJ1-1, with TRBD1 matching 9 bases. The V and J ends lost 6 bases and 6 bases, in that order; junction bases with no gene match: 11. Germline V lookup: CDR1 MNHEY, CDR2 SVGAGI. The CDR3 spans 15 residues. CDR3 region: CASSPLGQGRAEAFF. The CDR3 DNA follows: TGTGCCAGCAGCCCCCTGGGACAGGGTCGAGCTGAAGCTTTCTTT.

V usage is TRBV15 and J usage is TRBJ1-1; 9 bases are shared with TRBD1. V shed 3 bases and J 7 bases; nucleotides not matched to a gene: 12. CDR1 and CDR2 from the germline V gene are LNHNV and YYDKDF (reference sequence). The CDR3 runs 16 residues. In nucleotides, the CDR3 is TGTGCCACCAGCAGGCCCTCAACAGGGGGCCCGGGTGAAGCTTTCTTT. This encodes CATSRPSTGGPGEAFF.

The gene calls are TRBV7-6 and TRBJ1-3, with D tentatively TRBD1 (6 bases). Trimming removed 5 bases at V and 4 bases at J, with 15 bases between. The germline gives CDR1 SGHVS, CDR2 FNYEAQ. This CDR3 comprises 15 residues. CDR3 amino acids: CASSRGGVRGNTIYF. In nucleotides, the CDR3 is TGTGCCAGCAGCCGAGGGGGAGTGCGGGGAAACACCATATATTTT.

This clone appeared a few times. The CDR3 nucleotides read TGTGCCAGCAGCGTGCGGCTAGCGGTCTACAATGAGCAGTTCTTC. It is translated as CASSVRLAVYNEQFF. The V call is TRBV9, the J call TRBJ2-1; TRBD2 aligns across 7 bases. Looked up from germline, CDR1 is SGDLS and CDR2 is YYNGEE. Unmatched junction bases numbered 5, after V lost 2 bases and J lost 3 bases. The CDR3 loop spans 15 amino acids.

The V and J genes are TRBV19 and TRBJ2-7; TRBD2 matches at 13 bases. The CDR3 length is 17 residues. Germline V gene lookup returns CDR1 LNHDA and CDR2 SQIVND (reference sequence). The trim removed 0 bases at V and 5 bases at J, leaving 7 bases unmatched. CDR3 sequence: CASSIDWTSGGSNEQYF. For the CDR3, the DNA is TGTGCCAGTAGTATAGACTGGACTAGCGGGGGATCTAACGAGCAGTACTTC.

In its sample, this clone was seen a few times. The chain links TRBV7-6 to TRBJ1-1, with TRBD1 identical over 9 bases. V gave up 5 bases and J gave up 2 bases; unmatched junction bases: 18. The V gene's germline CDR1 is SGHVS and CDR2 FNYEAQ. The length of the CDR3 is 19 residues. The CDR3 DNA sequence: TGTGCCAGCAGCCAGGGACCGGGACAGGGTTTGGACCTTAACACTGAAGCTTTCTTT. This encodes CASSQGPGQGLDLNTEAFF.

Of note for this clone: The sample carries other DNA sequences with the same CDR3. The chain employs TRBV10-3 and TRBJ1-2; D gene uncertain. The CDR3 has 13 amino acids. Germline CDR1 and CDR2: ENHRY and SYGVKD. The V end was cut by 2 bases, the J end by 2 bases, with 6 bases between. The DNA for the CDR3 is TGTGCCATCAGTGAGGGCAGGAACTATGGCTACACCTTC. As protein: CAISEGRNYGYTF.

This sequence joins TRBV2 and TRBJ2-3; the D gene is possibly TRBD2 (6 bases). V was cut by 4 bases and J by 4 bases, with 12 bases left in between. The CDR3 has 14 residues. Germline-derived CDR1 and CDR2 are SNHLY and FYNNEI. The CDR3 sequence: CASSGLAFADTQYF. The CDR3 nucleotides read TGTGCCAGCAGTGGTCTAGCGTTTGCAGATACGCAGTATTTT.

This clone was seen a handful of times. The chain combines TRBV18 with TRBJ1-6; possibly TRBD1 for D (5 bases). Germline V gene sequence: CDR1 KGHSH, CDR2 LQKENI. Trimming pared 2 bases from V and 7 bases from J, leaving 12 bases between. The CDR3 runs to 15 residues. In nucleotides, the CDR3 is TGTGCCAGCTCACCAAGTGGAGGGGACAATTCACCCCTCCACTTT. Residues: CASSPSGGDNSPLHF.

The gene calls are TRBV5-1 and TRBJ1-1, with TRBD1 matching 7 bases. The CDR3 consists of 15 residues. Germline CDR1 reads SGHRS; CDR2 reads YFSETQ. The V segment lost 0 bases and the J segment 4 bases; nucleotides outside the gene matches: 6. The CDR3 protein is CASSLDWAGGTEAFF. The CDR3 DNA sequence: TGCGCCAGCAGCTTGGATTGGGCAGGGGGCACTGAAGCTTTCTTT.

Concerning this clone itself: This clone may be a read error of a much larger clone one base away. CDR3 protein: CASSRDNTDTQYF. The CDR3 DNA reads TGTGCCAGCAGTCGGGACAACACAGATACGCAGTATTTT. This sequence joins TRBV25-1 and TRBJ2-3, with D tentatively TRBD1 (6 bases). This CDR3 has 13 residues. Looked up from germline, CDR1 is MGHDK and CDR2 is SYGVNS. Between the trimmed V and J ends, which lost 5 bases and 2 bases, there was a span of 8 bases.